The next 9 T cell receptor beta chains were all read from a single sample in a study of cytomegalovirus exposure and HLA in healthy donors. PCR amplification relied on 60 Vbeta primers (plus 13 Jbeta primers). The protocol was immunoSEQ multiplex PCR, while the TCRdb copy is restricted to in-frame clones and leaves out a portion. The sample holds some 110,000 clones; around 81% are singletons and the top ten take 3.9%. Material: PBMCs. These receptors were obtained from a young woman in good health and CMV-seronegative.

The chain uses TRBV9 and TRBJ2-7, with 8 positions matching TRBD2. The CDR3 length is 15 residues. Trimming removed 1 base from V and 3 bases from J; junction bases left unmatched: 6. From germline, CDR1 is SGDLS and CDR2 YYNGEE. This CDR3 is CASSVSPGTSYEQYF. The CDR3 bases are TGTGCCAGCAGCGTATCCCCCGGGACTAGCTACGAGCAGTACTTC.

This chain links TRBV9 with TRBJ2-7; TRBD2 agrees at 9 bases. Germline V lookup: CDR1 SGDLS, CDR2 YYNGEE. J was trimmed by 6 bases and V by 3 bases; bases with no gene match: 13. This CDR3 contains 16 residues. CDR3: CASSASRGRALGEQYF. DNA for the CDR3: TGTGCCAGCAGCGCCTCTCGCGGGAGGGCCCTTGGCGAGCAGTACTTC. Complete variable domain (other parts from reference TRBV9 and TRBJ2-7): DSGVTQTPKHLITATGQRVTLRCSPRSGDLSVYWYQQSLDQGLQFLIQYYNGEERAKGNILERFSAQQFPDLHSELNLSSLELGDSALYFCASSASRGRALGEQYFGPGTRLTVT.

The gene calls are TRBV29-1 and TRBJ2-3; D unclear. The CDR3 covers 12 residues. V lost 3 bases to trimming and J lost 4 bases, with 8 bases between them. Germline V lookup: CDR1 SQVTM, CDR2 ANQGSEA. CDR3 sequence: CSVEKAADTQYF. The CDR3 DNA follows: TGCAGCGTTGAGAAAGCCGCAGATACGCAGTATTTT.

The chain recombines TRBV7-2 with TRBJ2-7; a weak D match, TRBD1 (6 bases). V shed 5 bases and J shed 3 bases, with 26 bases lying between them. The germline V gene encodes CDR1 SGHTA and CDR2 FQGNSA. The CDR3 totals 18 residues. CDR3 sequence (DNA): TGTGCCAGCAGCCCCCGTAGGCGGTCCGGCACAGGGTTCTACGAGCAGTACTTC. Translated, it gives CASSPRRRSGTGFYEQYF.

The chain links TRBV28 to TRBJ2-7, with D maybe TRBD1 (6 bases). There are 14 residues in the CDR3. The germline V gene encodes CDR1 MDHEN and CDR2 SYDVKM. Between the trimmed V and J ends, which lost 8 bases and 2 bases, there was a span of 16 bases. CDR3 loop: CASLMQGTAYEQYF. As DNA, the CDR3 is TGTGCCAGCCTAATGCAGGGGACCGCCTACGAGCAGTACTTC.

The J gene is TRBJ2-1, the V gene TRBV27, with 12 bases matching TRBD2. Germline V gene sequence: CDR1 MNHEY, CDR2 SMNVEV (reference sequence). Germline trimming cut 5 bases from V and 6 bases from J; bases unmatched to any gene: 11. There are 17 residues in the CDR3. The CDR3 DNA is TGTGCCAGCAGTATCGGACTAGCGGGACCCCCTGGCAATGAGCAGTTCTTC. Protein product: CASSIGLAGPPGNEQFF.

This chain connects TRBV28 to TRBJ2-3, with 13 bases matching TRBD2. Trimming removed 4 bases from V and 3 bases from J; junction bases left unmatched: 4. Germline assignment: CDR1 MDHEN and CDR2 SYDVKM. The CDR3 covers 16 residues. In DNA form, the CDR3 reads TGTGCCAGCAGTTCACTAGCGGGAGGGTGGACAGATACGCAGTATTTT. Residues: CASSSLAGGWTDTQYF.

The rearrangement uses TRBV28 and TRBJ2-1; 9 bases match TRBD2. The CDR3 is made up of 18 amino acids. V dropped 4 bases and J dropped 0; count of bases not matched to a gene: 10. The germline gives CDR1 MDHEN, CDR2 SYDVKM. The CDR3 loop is CASSSPLTSGGSYNEQFF. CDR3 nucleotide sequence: TGTGCCAGCAGTTCGCCTCTGACTAGCGGAGGCTCCTACAATGAGCAGTTCTTC.

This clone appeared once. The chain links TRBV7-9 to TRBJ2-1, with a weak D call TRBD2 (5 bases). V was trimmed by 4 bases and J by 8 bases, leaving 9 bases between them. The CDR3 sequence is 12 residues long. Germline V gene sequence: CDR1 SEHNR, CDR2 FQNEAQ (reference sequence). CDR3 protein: CASSSFGDEQFF. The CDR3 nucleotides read TGTGCCAGCAGCTCATTCGGGGATGAGCAGTTCTTC.